These T cell receptor beta chains were read from a single sample in a study of cytomegalovirus exposure and HLA in healthy donors. The data were produced by immunoSEQ multiplex PCR, yet TCRdb's version contains in-frame clones alone and is incomplete. This table has around 81,000 clones, around 60% appearing once. Sequenced material: PBMCs. The source is a man aged 25-45 years in good health and CMV-seropositive. Both conserved end residues are part of each CDR3. Each record gives: D gene, V gene, clone size, J gene, CDR3 DNA, CDR3 protein. D genes are given only for firm matches. Expanded clones are given a class, and other clones once, few, many or no size at all.

>.|TRBV29-1|.|TRBJ1-2
TGCAGCGTTACGCAGGGTAAAGGGGATGGCTACACCTTC
CSVTQGKGDGYTF
>TRBD2|TRBV28|.|TRBJ2-7
TGTGCCAGCAGAGTAGCGGGGGGGTCGTACGAGCAGTACTTC
CASRVAGGSYEQYF
>TRBD2|TRBV29-1|.|TRBJ2-3
TGCAGCGTTGAAGATGTCGGCGGGGGGGCGGATACGCAGTATTTT
CSVEDVGGGADTQYF
>TRBD1|TRBV15|few|TRBJ2-2
TGTGCCACCAGCAGGTCTACAGGGGCCTTGAACACCGGGGAGCTGTTTTTT
CATSRSTGALNTGELFF
>.|TRBV23-1|.|TRBJ1-6
TGCGCCAGCAGTCACCCCACGGACAGCAATCTAAGCTCCTATAATTCACCCCTCCACTTT
CASSHPTDSNLSSYNSPLHF
>TRBD2|TRBV7-9|few|TRBJ2-7
TGTGCCAGCAGCTACGGGAACGTGCGGGAGAGGACCTACGAGCAGTACTTC
CASSYGNVRERTYEQYF
>.|TRBV27|once|TRBJ1-2
TGTGCCAGCAGTTTATCGGCAGGCTATGGCTACACCTTC
CASSLSAGYGYTF
>.|TRBV6-5|few|TRBJ1-6
TGTGCCAGCAGCAGGGTTAGCTCCTATAATTCACCCCTCCACTTT
CASSRVSSYNSPLHF
>.|TRBV6-6|.|TRBJ2-1
TGTGCCAGCAGTTACACGGCTAGCTCCTACAATGAGCAGTTCTTC
CASSYTASSYNEQFF
>TRBD1|TRBV6-6|few|TRBJ1-5
TGTGCCAGCAGTTACGACAGGGCTCAGCCCCAGCATTTT
CASSYDRAQPQHF
>.|TRBV19|few|TRBJ2-1
TGTGCCAGTAGTATGTGGGAGAATGAGCAGTTCTTC
CASSMWENEQFF
>.|TRBV2|few|TRBJ2-7
TGTGCCAGCAGTGAATTCTCGGGCGGGGCCTACGAGCAGTACTTC
CASSEFSGGAYEQYF
>.|TRBV28|.|TRBJ2-7
TGTGCCAGCAGTTTATCGGCGCGGGTCAACGAGCAGTACTTC
CASSLSARVNEQYF
>TRBD2|TRBV5-1|.|TRBJ2-1
TGCGCCAGCAGCCACCCAGCCACCGGGACTAGCGGGGCCTACAATGAGCAGTTCTTC
CASSHPATGTSGAYNEQFF
>.|TRBV28|.|TRBJ2-5
TGTGCCAGCAGACCAAGACAGGTCTGGGCGGAGACCCAGTACTTC
CASRPRQVWAETQYF
>.|TRBV27|.|TRBJ2-7
TGTGCCAGCAGTTACGGGTACGAGCAGTACTTC
CASSYGYEQYF
>TRBD2|TRBV29-1|.|TRBJ2-3
TGCAGCGTTGGTGGTTTAGCGGGGGGGCAAGATACGCAGTATTTT
CSVGGLAGGQDTQYF
>.|TRBV28|.|TRBJ1-5
TGTGCCGGTGCCCCGTTCGGGAACAGCAATCAGCCCCAGCATTTT
CAGAPFGNSNQPQHF
>.|TRBV2|.|TRBJ1-1
TGTGCCAGCAGTGCACCCGGGAGGAACACTGAAGCTTTCTTT
CASSAPGRNTEAFF
>.|TRBV7-9|.|TRBJ2-1
TGTGCCAGCAGCTTAGCGGGGGGGCGCAGTGAGCAGTTCTTC
CASSLAGGRSEQFF
>.|TRBV10-3|.|TRBJ1-5
TGTGCCATCAGTCGGACAGATCAGCCCCAGCATTTT
CAISRTDQPQHF
>.|TRBV28|.|TRBJ1-1
TGTGCCAGCTGTACAACGACTGAAGCTTTCTTT
CASCTTTEAFF
>.|TRBV10-3|.|TRBJ1-5
TGTGCCATCAGTGAGTCGTGGAGACAGGTAGGGAACAATCAGCCCCAGCATTTT
CAISESWRQVGNNQPQHF
>.|TRBV7-6|.|TRBJ2-3
TGTGCCAGCAGCTTAGCTTCTCCCCCCCTAACAGATACGCAGTATTTT
CASSLASPPLTDTQYF
>TRBD1|TRBV28|.|TRBJ2-7
TGTGCCAGCAGGGGTACGGGGACAGGGGGCGATAATCCCTACGAGCAGTACTTC
CASRGTGTGGDNPYEQYF
>TRBD1|TRBV29-1|few|TRBJ1-1
TGCAGCGTTGGCGACAGGGGTAACACTGAAGCTTTCTTT
CSVGDRGNTEAFF
>.|TRBV28|.|TRBJ2-1
TGTGCCAGCAGTTTGGAAGGGAGATACAATGAGCAGTTCTTC
CASSLEGRYNEQFF
>.|TRBV28|.|TRBJ1-2
TGTGCCAGCAGGGTTGGCGAGGGTATTACGCAGGGCTACACCTTC
CASRVGEGITQGYTF
>TRBD1|TRBV27|once|TRBJ1-5
TGTGCCAGCAGTGATTCGACGGACAGGGTTAACAATCAGCCCCAGCATTTT
CASSDSTDRVNNQPQHF
>TRBD1|TRBV5-1|.|TRBJ1-5
TGCGCCAGCAGCCTCCGGACAGGGGACAATCAGCCCCAGCATTTT
CASSLRTGDNQPQHF
>TRBD2|TRBV5-4|once|TRBJ2-3
TGTGCCAGCAGCCAGAGATTAGCGGGAGTCTCAGATACGCAGTATTTT
CASSQRLAGVSDTQYF
>TRBD2|TRBV28|once|TRBJ2-5
TGTGCCAGCAGTTCTTTAACTAGCGGGAAAGAGACCCAGTACTTC
CASSSLTSGKETQYF
>TRBD1|TRBV5-5|.|TRBJ2-7
TGTGCCAGCAGCAAAAGACAGGGGATCGCCTACGAGCAGTACTTC
CASSKRQGIAYEQYF
>TRBD1|TRBV9|once|TRBJ1-1
TGTGCCAGCAGAGAGGACAGGGCTGAAGCTTTCTTT
CASREDRAEAFF
>.|TRBV30|.|TRBJ1-5
TGTGCCTGGAGTGACAGAAAGTATCAGCCCCAGCATTTT
CAWSDRKYQPQHF
>TRBD1|TRBV27|few|TRBJ1-1
TGTGCCAGCAGCAGAGACAGGGCGAACACTGAAGCTTTCTTT
CASSRDRANTEAFF
>TRBD2|TRBV28|.|TRBJ2-3
TGTGCCAGCAGTTGGACTAGCGGCACAGATACGCAGTATTTT
CASSWTSGTDTQYF
>.|TRBV9|few|TRBJ2-1
TGTGCCAGCAGCGATAGGGACTCAATCAACTCCTACAATGAGCAGTTCTTC
CASSDRDSINSYNEQFF
>.|TRBV4-2|.|TRBJ2-1
TGTGCCAGCAGCCAAGATCTTTCGGGGAATGAGCAGTTCTTC
CASSQDLSGNEQFF
>TRBD2|TRBV19|.|TRBJ2-1
TGTGCCAGCACAACCGAGGAGACTAGCATTACCTACAATGAGCAGTTCTTC
CASTTEETSITYNEQFF
>TRBD1|TRBV7-3|.|TRBJ2-3
TGTGCCTCATCGGGACAGGGAGGGACAGATACGCAGTATTTT
CASSGQGGTDTQYF
>TRBD1|TRBV29-1|.|TRBJ2-1
TGCAGCGTTGGGCCCGGGACAGAGAGGTGGAATGAGCAGTTCTTC
CSVGPGTERWNEQFF
>TRBD1|TRBV9|.|TRBJ2-5
TGTGCCAGCAGCCCGCGACAGGGAAAGGAGACCCAGTACTTC
CASSPRQGKETQYF
>TRBD2|TRBV5-1|.|TRBJ2-7
TGCGCCAGCAGCTTGGCCGGGACTATCAAGCAGTACTTC
CASSLAGTIKQYF